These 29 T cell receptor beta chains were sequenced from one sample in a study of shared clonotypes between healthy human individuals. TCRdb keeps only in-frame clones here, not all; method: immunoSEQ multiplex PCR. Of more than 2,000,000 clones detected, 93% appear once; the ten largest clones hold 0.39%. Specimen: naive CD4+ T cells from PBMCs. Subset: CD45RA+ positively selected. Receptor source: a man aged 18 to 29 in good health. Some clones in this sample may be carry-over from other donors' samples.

CDR3 sequence (DNA): TGTGCCAGCAGCCAAGAAGGGCTACCGAACACTGAAGCTTTCTTT. Its protein is CASSQEGLPNTEAFF. The chain is built from TRBV4-2 and TRBJ1-1; D ambiguous. V was pared by 0 bases and J by 1 base, with 9 bases between. Looked up from germline, CDR1 is LGHNA and CDR2 is YNFKEQ. The CDR3 contains 15 residues.

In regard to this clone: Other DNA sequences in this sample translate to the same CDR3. CDR3: CASSRSSYEQYF. Here the CDR3 DNA reads TGTGCCAGCAGCAGAAGCTCCTACGAGCAGTACTTC. V usage is TRBV7-2 and J usage is TRBJ2-7; no clear D gene. The CDR3 sequence is 12 residues long. Trimming left V 5 bases short and J 0 bases short, with 5 bases between. CDR1 and CDR2 (germline): SGHTA, FQGNSA.

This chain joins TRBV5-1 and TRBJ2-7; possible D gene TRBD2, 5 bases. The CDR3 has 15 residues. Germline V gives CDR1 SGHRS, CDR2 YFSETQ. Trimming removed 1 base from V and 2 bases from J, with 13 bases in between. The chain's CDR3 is CASSLREGSTYEQYF. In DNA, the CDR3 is TGCGCCAGCAGCTTGCGAGAGGGCTCCACCTACGAGCAGTACTTC. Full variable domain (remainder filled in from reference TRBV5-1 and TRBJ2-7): KAGVTQTPRYLIKTRGQQVTLSCSPISGHRSVSWYQQTPGQGLQFLFEYFSETQRNKGNFPGRFSGRQFSNSRSEMNVSTLELGDSALYLCASSLREGSTYEQYFGPGTRLTVT.

DNA of the CDR3: TGTGCCAGCAGTTTCTGGTCGTCTGGCACAGATACGCAGTATTTT. It translates to CASSFWSSGTDTQYF. The rearrangement links TRBV27 to TRBJ2-3; no clear D gene. V lost 3 bases and J lost 1, with 11 bases in between. CDR3 length: 15 residues. The germline gives CDR1 MNHEY, CDR2 SMNVEV (reference sequence).

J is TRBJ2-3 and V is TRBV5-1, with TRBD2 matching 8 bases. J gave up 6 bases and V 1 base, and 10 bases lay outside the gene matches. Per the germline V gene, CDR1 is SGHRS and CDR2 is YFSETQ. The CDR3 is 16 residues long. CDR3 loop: CASSLSGASGQDTQYF. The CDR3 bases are TGCGCCAGCAGCTTGTCTGGGGCTAGCGGGCAGGATACGCAGTATTTT.

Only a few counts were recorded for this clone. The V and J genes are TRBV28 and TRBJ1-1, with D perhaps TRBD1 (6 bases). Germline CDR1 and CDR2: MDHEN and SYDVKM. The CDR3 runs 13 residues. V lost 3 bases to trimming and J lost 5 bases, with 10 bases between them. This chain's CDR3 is CASSFQGRTEAFF. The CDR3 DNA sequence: TGTGCCAGCAGTTTTCAGGGGAGGACTGAAGCTTTCTTT.

The CDR3 is CATSRAVTSYEQYF. The CDR3, as DNA: TGTGCCACCAGCAGAGCCGTGACTTCCTACGAGCAGTACTTC. The genes are TRBV15 and TRBJ2-7; D is undetermined. The CDR3 is made up of 14 amino acids. V lost 1 base and J 1 base, leaving 8 bases between the germline ends. Per the germline V gene, CDR1 is LNHNV and CDR2 is YYDKDF (reference sequence).

The CDR3 protein is CASSLRGIQDQPQHF. CDR3 in DNA: TGTGCCAGCAGCTTGCGGGGAATCCAGGATCAGCCCCAGCATTTT. The rearrangement links TRBV5-6 to TRBJ1-5; unclear D gene. CDR3 length: 15 residues. The V gene lost 1 base and the J gene lost 5 bases, with 13 bases spanning the gap. Germline CDR1 SGHDT, CDR2 YYEEEE.

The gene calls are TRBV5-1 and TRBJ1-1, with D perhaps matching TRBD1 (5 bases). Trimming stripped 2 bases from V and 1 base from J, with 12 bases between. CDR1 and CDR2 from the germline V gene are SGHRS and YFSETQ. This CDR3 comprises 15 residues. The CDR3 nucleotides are TGCGCCAGCAGCTTATCTACTGACAGGAACACTGAAGCTTTCTTT. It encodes CASSLSTDRNTEAFF.

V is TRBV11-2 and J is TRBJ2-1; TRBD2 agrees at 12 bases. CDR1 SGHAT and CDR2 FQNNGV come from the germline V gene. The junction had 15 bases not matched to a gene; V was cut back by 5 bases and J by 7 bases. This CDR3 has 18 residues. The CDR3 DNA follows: TGTGCCAGCAGCACCACATACGCTAGCGGGAGGGCCGCTAATGAGCAGTTCTTC. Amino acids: CASSTTYASGRAANEQFF. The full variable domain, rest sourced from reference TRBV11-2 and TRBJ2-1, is EAGVAQSPRYKIIEKRQSVAFWCNPISGHATLYWYQQILGQGPKLLIQFQNNGVVDDSQLPKDRFSAERLKGVDSTLKIQPAKLEDSAVYLCASSTTYASGRAANEQFFGPGTRLTVL.

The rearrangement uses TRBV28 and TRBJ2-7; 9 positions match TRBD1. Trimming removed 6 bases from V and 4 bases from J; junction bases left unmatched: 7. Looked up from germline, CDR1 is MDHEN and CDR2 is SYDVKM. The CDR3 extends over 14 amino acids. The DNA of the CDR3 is TGTGCCAGCAGACCGTCGGGACAGGGTTACGAGCAGTACTTC. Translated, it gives CASRPSGQGYEQYF.

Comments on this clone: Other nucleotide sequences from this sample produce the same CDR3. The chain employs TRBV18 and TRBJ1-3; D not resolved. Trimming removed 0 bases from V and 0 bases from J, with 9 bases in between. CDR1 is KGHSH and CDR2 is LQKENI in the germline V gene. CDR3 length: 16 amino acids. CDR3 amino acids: CASSPPGQDSGNTIYF. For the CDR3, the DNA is TGTGCCAGCTCACCACCTGGGCAGGACTCTGGAAACACCATATATTTT. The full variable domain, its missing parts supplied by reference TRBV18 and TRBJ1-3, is NAGVMQNPRHLVRRRGQEARLRCSPMKGHSHVYWYRQLPEEGLKFMVYLQKENIIDESGMPKERFSAEFPKEGPSILRIQQVVRGDSAAYFCASSPPGQDSGNTIYFGEGSWLTVV.

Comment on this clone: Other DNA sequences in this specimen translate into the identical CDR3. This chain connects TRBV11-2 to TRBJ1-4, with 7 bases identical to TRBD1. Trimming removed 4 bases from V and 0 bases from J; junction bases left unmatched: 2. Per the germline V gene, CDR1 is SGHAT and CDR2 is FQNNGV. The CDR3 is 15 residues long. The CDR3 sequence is CASSSTGATNEKLFF. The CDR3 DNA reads TGTGCCAGCAGCTCCACAGGGGCAACTAATGAAAAACTGTTTTTT.

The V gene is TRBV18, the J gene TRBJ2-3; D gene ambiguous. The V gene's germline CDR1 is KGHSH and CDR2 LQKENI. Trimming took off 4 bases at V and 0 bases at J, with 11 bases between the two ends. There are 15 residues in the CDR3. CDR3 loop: CASSLLTGSTDTQYF. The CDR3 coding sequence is TGTGCCAGCTCACTGCTGACGGGTAGCACAGATACGCAGTATTTT. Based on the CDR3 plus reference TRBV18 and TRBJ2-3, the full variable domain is NAGVMQNPRHLVRRRGQEARLRCSPMKGHSHVYWYRQLPEEGLKFMVYLQKENIIDESGMPKERFSAEFPKEGPSILRIQQVVRGDSAAYFCASSLLTGSTDTQYFGPGTRLTVL.

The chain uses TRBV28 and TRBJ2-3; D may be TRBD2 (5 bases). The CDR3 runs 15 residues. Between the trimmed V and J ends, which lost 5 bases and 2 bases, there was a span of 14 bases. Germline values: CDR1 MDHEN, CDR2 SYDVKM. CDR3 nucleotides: TGTGCCAGCAGTACCCAGACGGGATCCACAGATACGCAGTATTTT. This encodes CASSTQTGSTDTQYF.

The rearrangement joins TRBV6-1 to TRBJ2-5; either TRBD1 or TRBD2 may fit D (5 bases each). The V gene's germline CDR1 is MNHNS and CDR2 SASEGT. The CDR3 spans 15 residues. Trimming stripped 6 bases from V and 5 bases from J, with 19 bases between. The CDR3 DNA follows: TGTGCCAGCAGGAGGTGGACAACCGGGGAGGAGACCCAGTACTTC. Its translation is CASRRWTTGEETQYF.

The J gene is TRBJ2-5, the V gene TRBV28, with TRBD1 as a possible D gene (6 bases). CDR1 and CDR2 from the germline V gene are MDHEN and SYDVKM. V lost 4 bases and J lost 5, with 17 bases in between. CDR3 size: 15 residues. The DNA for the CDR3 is TGTGCCAGCAGTTCCCAACAGGGTTCAGGGGAGACCCAGTACTTC. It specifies CASSSQQGSGETQYF.

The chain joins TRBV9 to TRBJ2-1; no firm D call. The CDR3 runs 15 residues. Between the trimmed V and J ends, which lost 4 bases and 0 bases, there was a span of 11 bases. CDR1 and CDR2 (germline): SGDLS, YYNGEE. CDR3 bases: TGTGCCAGCAGCATAACTACTCGCTCCTACAATGAGCAGTTCTTC. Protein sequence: CASSITTRSYNEQFF.

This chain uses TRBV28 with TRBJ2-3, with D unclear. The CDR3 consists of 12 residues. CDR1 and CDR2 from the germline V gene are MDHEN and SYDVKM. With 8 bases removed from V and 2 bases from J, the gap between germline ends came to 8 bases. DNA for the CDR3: TGTGCCAGCTATGGGTCCACAGATACGCAGTATTTT. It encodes CASYGSTDTQYF.

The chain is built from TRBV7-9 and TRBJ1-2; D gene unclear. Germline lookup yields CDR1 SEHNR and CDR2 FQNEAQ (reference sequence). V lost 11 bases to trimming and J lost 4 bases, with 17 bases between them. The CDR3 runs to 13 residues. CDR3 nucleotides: TGTGCCGGTGGTCGGGTAGAGTCCTATGGCTACACCTTC. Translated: CAGGRVESYGYTF.

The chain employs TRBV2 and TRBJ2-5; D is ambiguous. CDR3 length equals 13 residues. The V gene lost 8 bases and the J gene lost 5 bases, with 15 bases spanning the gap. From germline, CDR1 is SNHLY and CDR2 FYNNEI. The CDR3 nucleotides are TGTGCCAGCGGCCCGACGGGCAAGGAGACCCAGTACTTC. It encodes CASGPTGKETQYF. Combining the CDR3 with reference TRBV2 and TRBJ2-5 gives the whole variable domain EPEVTQTPSHQVTQMGQEVILRCVPISNHLYFYWYRQILGQKVEFLVSFYNNEISEKSEIFDDQFSVERPDGSNFTLKIRSTKLEDSAMYFCASGPTGKETQYFGPGTRLLVL.

CDR3 nucleotides: TGTGCCAGCGCAAAGGGGGTCTCAGCAGATACGCAGTATTTT. It encodes CASAKGVSADTQYF. The rearrangement joins TRBV7-3 to TRBJ2-3; TRBD1 might be the D (6 bases). With 8 bases removed from V and 4 bases from J, the gap between germline ends came to 16 bases. This CDR3 region has 14 residues. Germline V gene sequence: CDR1 SGHTA, CDR2 FQGTGA.

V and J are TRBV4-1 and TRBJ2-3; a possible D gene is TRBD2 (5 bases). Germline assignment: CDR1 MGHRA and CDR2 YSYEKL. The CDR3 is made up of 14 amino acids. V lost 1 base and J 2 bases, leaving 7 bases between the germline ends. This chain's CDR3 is CASSQGRHTDTQYF. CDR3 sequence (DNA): TGCGCCAGCAGCCAAGGGAGGCACACAGATACGCAGTATTTT.

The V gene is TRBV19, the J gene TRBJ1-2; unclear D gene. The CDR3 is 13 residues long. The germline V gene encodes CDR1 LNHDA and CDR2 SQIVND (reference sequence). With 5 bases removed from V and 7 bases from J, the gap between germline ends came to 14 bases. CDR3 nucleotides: TGTGCCAGTAGTCACCTGACAAGCCCTGGCTACACCTTC. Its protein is CASSHLTSPGYTF.

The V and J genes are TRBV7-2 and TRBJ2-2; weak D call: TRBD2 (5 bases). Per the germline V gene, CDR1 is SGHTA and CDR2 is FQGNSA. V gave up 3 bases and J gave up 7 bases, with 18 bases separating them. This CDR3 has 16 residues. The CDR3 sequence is CASSFGLPAGGGELFF. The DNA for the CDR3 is TGTGCCAGCAGCTTCGGTCTCCCCGCCGGAGGCGGGGAGCTGTTTTTT.

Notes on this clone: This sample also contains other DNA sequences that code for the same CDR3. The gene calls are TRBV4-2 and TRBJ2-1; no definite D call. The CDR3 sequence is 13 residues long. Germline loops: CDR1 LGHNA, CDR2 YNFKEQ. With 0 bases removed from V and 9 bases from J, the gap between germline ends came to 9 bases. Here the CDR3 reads CASSQDRGGEQFF. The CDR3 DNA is TGTGCCAGCAGCCAAGATAGAGGTGGTGAGCAGTTCTTC.

The CDR3 DNA is TGTGCCAGCAGCGTGTCGGGACAGCGGGATTACAACAATGAGCAGTTCTTC. Amino acid sequence: CASSVSGQRDYNNEQFF. This chain connects TRBV9 to TRBJ2-1; D is possibly TRBD1 or TRBD2 (7 bases each). Germline values: CDR1 SGDLS, CDR2 YYNGEE. V was pared by 2 bases and J by 5 bases, with 20 bases between. The CDR3 loop spans 17 amino acids.

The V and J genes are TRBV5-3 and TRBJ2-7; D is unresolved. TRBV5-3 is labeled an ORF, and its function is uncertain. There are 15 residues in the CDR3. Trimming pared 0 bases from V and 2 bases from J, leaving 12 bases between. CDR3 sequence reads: CARSLDTNPPYEQYF. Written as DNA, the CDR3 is TGTGCCAGAAGCTTGGACACTAATCCACCCTACGAGCAGTACTTC.

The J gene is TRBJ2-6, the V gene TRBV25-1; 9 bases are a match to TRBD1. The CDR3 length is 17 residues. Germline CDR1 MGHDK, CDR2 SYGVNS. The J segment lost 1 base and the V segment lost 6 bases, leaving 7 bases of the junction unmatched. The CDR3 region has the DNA TGTGCCAGCAGGGGGGACAGGGCGTTTTCTGGGGCCAACGTCCTGACTTTC. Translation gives CASRGDRAFSGANVLTF.